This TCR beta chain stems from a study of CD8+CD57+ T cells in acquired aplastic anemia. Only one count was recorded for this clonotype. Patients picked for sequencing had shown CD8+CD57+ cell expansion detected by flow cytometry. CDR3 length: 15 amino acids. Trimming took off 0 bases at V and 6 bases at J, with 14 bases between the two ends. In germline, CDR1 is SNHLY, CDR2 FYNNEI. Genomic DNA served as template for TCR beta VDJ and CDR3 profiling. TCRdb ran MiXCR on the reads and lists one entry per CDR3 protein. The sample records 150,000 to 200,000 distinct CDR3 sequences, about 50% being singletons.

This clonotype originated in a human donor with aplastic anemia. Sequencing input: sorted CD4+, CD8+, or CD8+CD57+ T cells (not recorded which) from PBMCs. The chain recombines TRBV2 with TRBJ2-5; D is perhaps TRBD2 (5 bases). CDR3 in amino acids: CASSEALLGPKTQYF. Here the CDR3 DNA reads TGTGCCAGCAGTGAAGCGTTACTAGGCCCAAAGACCCAGTACTTC.